The clone carrying this T cell receptor beta chain was recorded at least ten times. These data are taken from a study of regulatory T cells in long-lasting Graves disease. Time point indicated: persistent/refractory GD, antithyroid drugs over 5 years with positive TRAb. RNA isolated from PBMCs was used to make the TCR library. The CDR3 sequence is 15 residues long. With 5 bases removed from V and 2 bases from J, the gap between germline ends came to 16 bases. Germline assignment: CDR1 LNHDA and CDR2 SQIVND (reference sequence). The authors built TCR beta libraries using iRepertoire HTBI primers and Arm-PCR of CDR3 regions. TCRdb ran MiXCR on the multiplex PCR reads and lists one entry per CDR3 protein. The profile shows around 510,000 distinct CDR3 sequences, under 25% of them singletons.

The receptor was derived from a female donor with Graves disease. The V call is TRBV19, the J call TRBJ2-7, with D maybe TRBD2 (5 bases). Sample: peripheral blood mononuclear cells (PBMCs), taken when the disease was refractory, from a patient treated with antithyroid drugs. The DNA for the CDR3 is TGTGCCAGTAGTTACTCGGACTTCCAGACCTACGAGCAGTACTTC. This gives the protein CASSYSDFQTYEQYF.